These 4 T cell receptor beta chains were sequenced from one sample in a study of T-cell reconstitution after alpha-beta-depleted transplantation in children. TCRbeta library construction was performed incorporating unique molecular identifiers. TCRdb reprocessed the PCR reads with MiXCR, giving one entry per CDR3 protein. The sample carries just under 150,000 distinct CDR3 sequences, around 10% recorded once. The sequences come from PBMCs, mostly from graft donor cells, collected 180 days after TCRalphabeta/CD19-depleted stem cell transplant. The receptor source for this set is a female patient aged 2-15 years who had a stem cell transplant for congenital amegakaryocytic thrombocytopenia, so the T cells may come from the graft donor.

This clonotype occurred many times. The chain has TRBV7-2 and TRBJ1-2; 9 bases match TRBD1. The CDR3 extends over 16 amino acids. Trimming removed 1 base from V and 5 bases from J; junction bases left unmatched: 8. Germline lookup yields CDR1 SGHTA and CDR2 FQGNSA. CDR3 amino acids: CASSLDIGTGLYGYTF. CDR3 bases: TGTGCCAGCAGCTTAGATATCGGGACAGGGTTGTATGGCTACACCTTC.

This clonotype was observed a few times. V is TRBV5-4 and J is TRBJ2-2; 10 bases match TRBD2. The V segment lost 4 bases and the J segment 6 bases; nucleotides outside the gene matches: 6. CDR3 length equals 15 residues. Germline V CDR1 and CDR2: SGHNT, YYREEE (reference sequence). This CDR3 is CASSVSGRGPGELFF. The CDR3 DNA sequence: TGTGCCAGCAGCGTGAGCGGGAGGGGTCCCGGGGAGCTGTTTTTT.

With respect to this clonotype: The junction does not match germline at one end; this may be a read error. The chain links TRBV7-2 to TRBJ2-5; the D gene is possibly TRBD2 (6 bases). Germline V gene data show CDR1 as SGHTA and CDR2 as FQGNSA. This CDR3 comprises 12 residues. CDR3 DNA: TGTGCCAGCAGCTTTAGCGGAGAGAGCCAGTACTTC. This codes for CASSFSGESQYF.

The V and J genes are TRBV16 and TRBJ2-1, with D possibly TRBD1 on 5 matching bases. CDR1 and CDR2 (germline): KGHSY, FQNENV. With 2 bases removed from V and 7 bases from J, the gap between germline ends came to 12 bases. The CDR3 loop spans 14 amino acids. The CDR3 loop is CASSQMGQGNEQFF. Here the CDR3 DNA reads TGTGCCAGCAGCCAAATGGGCCAGGGAAATGAGCAGTTCTTC.